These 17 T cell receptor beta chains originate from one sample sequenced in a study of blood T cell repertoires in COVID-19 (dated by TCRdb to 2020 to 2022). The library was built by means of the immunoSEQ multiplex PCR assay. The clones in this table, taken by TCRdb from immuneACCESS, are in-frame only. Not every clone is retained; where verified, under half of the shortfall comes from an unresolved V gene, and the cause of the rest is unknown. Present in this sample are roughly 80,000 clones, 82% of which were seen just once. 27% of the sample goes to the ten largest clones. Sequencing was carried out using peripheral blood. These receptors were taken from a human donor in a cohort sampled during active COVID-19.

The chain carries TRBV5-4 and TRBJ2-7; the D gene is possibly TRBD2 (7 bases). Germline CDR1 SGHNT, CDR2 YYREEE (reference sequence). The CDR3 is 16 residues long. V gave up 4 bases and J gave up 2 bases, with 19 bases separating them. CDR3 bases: TGTGCCAGCAGCCCTGGAGGGGGGGCCAGGGCCTACGAGCAGTACTTC. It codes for CASSPGGGARAYEQYF.

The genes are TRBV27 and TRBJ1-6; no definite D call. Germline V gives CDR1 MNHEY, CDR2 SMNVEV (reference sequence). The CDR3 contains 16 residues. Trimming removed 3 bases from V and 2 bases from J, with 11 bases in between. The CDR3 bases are TGTGCCAGCAGTTTGGCCGGGAGGGCCTATAATTCACCCCTCCACTTT. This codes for CASSLAGRAYNSPLHF.

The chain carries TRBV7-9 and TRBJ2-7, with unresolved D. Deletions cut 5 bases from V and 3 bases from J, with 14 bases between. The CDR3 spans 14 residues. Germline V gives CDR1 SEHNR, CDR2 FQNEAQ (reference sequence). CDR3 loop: CASSTSWPLYEQYF. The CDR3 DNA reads TGTGCCAGCAGCACGTCCTGGCCCCTCTACGAGCAGTACTTC. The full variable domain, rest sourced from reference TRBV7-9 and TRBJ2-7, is DTGVSQNPRHKITKRGQNVTFRCDPISEHNRLYWYRQTLGQGPEFLTYFQNEAQLEKSRLLSDRFSAERPKGSFSTLEIQRTEQGDSAMYLCASSTSWPLYEQYFGPGTRLTVT.

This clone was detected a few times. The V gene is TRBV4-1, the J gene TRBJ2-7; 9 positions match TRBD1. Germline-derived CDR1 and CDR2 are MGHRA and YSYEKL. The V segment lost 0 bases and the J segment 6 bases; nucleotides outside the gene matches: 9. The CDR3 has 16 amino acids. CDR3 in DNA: TGCGCCAGCAGCCAAGAGAGGGACAGGGTATTCGGCGAGCAGTACTTC. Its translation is CASSQERDRVFGEQYF.

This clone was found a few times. The CDR3 reads CASSQEVRDRVAFF. The DNA for the CDR3 is TGTGCCAGCAGCCAAGAAGTCCGGGACAGGGTCGCTTTCTTT. J is TRBJ1-1 and V is TRBV3-1 (or the pseudogene TRBV3-2); 9 positions match TRBD1. Germline V lookup: CDR1 LGHDT, CDR2 YNNKEL (reference sequence). The CDR3 runs to 14 residues. Losses at the gene ends were 0 bases for V and 11 bases for J; bases not matched to a gene: 7.

CDR3 nucleotides: TGTGCCAGCAGCCTGGACTGGGCTTCCTACAATGAGCAGTTCTTC. As protein: CASSLDWASYNEQFF. The chain couples TRBV3-1 (or the pseudogene TRBV3-2) to TRBJ2-1, with D maybe TRBD2 (5 bases). CDR1 is LGHDT, CDR2 YNNKEL, per germline (reference sequence). There are 15 residues in the CDR3. V shed 4 bases and J shed 1 base, with 11 bases lying between them.

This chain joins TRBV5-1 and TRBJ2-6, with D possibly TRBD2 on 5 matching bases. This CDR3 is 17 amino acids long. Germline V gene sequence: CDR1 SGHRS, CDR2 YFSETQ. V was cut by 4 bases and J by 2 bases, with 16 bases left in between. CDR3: CASSTGSLATGANVLTF. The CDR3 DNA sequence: TGCGCCAGCAGCACGGGGTCCCTGGCCACTGGGGCCAACGTCCTGACTTTC.

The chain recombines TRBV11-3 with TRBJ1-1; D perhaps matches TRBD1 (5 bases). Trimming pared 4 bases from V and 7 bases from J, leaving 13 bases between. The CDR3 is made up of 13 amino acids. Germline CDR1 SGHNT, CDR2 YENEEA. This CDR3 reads CASSSGGRGEAFF. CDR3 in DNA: TGTGCCAGCAGCTCGGGAGGGAGGGGTGAAGCTTTCTTT.

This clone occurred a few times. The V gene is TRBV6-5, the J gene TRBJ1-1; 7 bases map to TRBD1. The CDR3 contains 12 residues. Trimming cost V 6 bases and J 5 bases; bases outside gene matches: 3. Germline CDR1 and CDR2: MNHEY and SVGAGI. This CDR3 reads CASRRTGTEAFF. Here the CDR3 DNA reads TGTGCCAGCAGAAGGACAGGAACTGAAGCTTTCTTT.

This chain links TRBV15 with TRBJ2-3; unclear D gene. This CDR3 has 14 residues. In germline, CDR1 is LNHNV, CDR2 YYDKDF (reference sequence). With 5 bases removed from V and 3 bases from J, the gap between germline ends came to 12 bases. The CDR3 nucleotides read TGTGCCACCAGCCGACTGATTGGAACAGATACGCAGTATTTT. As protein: CATSRLIGTDTQYF.

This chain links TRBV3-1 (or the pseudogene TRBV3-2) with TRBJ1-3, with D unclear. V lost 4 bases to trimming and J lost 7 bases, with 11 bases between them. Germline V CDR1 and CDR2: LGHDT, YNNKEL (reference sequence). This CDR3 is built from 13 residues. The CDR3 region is CASSPPAGNTIYF. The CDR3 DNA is TGTGCCAGCAGCCCTCCGGCGGGGAACACCATATATTTT.

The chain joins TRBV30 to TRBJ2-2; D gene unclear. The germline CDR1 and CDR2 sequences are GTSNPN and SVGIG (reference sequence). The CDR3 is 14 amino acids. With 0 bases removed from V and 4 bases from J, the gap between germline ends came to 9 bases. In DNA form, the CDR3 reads TGTGCCTGGAGTGTCACATGGGCCACCGGGGAGCTGTTTTTT. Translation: CAWSVTWATGELFF. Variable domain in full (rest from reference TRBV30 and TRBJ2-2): SQTIHQWPATLVQPVGSPLSLECTVEGTSNPNLYWYRQAAGRGLQLLFYSVGIGQISSEVPQNLSASRPQDRQFILSSKKLLLSDSGFYLCAWSVTWATGELFFGEGSRLTVL.

The CDR3 DNA sequence: TGTGCCAGCAGTGGCGCGGACTCTAGCTCTGGAAACACCATATATTTT. Protein product: CASSGADSSSGNTIYF. This chain links TRBV28 with TRBJ1-3, with D unresolved. Germline CDR1 and CDR2: MDHEN and SYDVKM. Trimming shortened V by 5 bases and J by 0 bases, and 14 bases separated the two germline ends. This CDR3 spans 16 amino acids.

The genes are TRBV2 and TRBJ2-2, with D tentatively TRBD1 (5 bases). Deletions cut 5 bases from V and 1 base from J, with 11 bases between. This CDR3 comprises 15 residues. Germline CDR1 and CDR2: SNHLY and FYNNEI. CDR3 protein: CASSRQYLNTGELFF. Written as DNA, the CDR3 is TGTGCCAGCAGTCGACAGTACTTGAACACCGGGGAGCTGTTTTTT.

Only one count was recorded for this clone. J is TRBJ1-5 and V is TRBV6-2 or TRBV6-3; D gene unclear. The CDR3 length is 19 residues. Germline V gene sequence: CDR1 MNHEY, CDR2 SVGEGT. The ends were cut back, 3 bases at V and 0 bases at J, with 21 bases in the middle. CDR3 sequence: CASSYTISQPRYSNQPQHF. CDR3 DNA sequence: TGTGCCAGCAGTTATACCATTTCCCAGCCGCGGTATAGCAATCAGCCCCAGCATTTT.

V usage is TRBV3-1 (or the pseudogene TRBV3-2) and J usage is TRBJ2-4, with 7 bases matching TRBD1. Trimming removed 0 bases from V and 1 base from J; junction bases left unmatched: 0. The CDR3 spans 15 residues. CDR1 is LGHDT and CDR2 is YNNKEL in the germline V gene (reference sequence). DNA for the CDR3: TGTGCCAGCAGCCAAGAACAGGGGGCCAAAAACATTCAGTACTTC. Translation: CASSQEQGAKNIQYF.

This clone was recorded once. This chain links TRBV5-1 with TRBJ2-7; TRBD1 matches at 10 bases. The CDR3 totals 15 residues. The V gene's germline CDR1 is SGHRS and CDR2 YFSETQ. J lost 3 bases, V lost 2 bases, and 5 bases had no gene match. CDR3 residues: CASSFGQGVGYEQYF. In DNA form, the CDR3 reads TGCGCCAGCAGCTTTGGACAGGGGGTAGGCTACGAGCAGTACTTC.